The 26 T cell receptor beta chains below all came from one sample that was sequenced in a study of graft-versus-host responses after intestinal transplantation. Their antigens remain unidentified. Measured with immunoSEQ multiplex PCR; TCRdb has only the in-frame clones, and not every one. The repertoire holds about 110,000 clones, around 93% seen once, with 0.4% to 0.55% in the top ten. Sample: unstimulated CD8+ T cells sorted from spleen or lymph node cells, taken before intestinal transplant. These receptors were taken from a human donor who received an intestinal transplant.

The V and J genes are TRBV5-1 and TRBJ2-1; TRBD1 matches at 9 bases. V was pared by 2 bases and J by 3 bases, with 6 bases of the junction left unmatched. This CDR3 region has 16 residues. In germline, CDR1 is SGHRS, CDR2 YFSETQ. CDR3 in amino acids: CASSLLPGQGYNEQFF. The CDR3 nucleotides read TGCGCCAGCAGCTTACTACCGGGACAGGGCTACAATGAGCAGTTCTTC.

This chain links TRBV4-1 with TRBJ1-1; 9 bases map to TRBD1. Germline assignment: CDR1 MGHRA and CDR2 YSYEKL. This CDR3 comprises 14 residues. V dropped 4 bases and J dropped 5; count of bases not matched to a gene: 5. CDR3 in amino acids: CASSPTGGRTEAFF. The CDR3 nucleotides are TGCGCCAGCAGCCCAACAGGGGGCAGAACTGAAGCTTTCTTT.

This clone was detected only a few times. CDR3 nucleotide sequence: TGTGCCAGTAGTATAGGTCACCTCAGCACTGAAGCTTTCTTT. Translating gives CASSIGHLSTEAFF. J is TRBJ1-1 and V is TRBV19; D unclear. This CDR3 is built from 14 residues. V lost 1 base and J 4 bases, leaving 10 bases between the germline ends. Germline CDR1 reads LNHDA; CDR2 reads SQIVND (reference sequence).

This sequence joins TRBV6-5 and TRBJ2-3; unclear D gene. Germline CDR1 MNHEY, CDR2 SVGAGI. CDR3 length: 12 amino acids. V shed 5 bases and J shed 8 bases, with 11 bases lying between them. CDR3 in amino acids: CASSEALGTQYF. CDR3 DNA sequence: TGTGCCAGCAGTGAAGCGCTCGGTACGCAGTATTTT.

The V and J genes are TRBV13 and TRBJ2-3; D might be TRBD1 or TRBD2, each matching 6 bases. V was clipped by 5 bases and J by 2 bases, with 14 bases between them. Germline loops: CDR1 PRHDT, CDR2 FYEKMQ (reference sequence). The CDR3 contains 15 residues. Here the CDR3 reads CASSPTGADTDTQYF. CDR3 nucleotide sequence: TGTGCCAGCAGCCCCACGGGGGCGGACACAGATACGCAGTATTTT. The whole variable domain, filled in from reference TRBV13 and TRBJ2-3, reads AAGVIQSPRHLIKEKRETATLKCYPIPRHDTVYWYQQGPGQDPQFLISFYEKMQSDKGSIPDRFSAQQFSDYHSELNMSSLELGDSALYFCASSPTGADTDTQYFGPGTRLTVL.

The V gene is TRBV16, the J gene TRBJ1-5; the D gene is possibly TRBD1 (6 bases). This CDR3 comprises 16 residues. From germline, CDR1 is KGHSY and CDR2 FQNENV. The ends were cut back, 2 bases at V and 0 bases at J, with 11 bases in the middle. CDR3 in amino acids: CASSQGTSYSNQPQHF. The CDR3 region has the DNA TGTGCCAGCAGCCAAGGGACATCTTATAGCAATCAGCCCCAGCATTTT.

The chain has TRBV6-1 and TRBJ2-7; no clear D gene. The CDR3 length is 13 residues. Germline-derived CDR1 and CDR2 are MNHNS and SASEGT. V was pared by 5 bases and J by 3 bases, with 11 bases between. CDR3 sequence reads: CASSIHEDYEQYF. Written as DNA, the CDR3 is TGTGCCAGCAGTATTCACGAAGACTACGAGCAGTACTTC.

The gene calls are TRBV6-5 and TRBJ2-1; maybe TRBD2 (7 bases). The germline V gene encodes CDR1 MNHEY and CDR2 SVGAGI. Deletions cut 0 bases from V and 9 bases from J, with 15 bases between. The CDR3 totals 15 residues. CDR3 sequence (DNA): TGTGCCAGCAGTTACTCAGGGGGAGGGCCGATTGAGCAGTTCTTC. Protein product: CASSYSGGGPIEQFF.

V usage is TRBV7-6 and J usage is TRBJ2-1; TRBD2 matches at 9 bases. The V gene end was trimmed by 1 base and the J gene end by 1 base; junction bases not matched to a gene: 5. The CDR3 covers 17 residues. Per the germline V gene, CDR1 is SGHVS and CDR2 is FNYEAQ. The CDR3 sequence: CASSLEPSGISYNEQFF. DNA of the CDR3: TGTGCCAGCAGCTTAGAGCCTAGCGGGATTTCCTACAATGAGCAGTTCTTC. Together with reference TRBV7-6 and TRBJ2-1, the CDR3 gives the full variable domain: GAGVSQSPRYKVTKRGQDVALRCDPISGHVSLYWYRQALGQGPEFLTYFNYEAQQDKSGLPNDRFSAERPEGSISTLTIQRTEQRDSAMYRCASSLEPSGISYNEQFFGPGTRLTVL.

This CDR3 reads CASSLRGGFGTEAFF. The CDR3 nucleotides are TGTGCCAGCAGTTTAAGGGGGGGCTTTGGGACTGAAGCTTTCTTT. The chain carries TRBV27 and TRBJ1-1, with D possibly matching TRBD1 (6 bases). CDR3 length: 15 residues. V dropped 2 bases and J dropped 5 bases, with 15 bases sitting between them. Germline values: CDR1 MNHEY, CDR2 SMNVEV (reference sequence).

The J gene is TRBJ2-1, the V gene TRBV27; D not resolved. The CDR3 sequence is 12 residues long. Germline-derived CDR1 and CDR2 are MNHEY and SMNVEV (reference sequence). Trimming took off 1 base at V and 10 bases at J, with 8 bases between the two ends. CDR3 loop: CASSLYGAEQFF. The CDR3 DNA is TGTGCCAGCAGTTTATACGGCGCCGAGCAGTTCTTC.

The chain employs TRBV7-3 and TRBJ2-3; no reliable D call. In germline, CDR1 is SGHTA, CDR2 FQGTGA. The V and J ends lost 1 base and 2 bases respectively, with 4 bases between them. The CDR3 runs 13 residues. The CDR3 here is CASSLIATDTQYF. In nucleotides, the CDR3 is TGTGCCAGCAGCTTAATAGCCACAGATACGCAGTATTTT.

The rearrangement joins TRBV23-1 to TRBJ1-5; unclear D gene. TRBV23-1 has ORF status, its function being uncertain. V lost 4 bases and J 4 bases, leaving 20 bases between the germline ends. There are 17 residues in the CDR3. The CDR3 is CASSPPSEDFRNQPQHF. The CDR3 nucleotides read TGCGCCAGCAGTCCTCCCTCAGAGGATTTTCGTAATCAGCCCCAGCATTTT.

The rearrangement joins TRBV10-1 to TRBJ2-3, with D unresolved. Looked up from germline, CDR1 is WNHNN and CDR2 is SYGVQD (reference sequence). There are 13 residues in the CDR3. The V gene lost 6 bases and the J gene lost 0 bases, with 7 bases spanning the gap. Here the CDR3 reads CASSSASTDTQYF. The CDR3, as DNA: TGCGCCAGCAGCAGTGCTAGCACAGATACGCAGTATTTT.

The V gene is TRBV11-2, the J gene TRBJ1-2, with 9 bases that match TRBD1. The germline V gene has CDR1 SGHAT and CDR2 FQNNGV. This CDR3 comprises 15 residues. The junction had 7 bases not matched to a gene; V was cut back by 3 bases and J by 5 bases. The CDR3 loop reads CASSLLLTGGYGYTF. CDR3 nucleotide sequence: TGTGCCAGCAGCTTGCTATTGACAGGGGGATATGGCTACACCTTC. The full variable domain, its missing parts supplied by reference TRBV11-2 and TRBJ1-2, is EAGVAQSPRYKIIEKRQSVAFWCNPISGHATLYWYQQILGQGPKLLIQFQNNGVVDDSQLPKDRFSAERLKGVDSTLKIQPAKLEDSAVYLCASSLLLTGGYGYTFGSGTRLTVV.

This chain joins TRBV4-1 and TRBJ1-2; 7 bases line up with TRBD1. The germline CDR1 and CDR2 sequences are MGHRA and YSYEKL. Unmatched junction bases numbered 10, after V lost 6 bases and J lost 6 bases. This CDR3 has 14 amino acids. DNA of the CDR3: TGCGCCAGCAGTCCCACCGACAGGGTTGATGGCTACACCTTC. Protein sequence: CASSPTDRVDGYTF.

In DNA, the CDR3 is TGCAGCGCCGAAGGCGGAACGAACACCGGGGAGCTGTTTTTT. Amino acid sequence: CSAEGGTNTGELFF. This chain uses TRBV29-1 with TRBJ2-2; no definite D call. This CDR3 comprises 14 residues. CDR1 is SQVTM and CDR2 is ANQGSEA in the germline V gene. V lost 7 bases and J 0 bases, leaving 12 bases between the germline ends.

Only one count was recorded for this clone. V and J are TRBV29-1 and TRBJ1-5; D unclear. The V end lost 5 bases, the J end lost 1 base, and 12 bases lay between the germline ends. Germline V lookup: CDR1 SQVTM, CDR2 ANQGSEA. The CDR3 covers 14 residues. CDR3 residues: CSVRGAGSNQPQHF. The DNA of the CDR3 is TGCAGCGTTCGGGGTGCGGGCAGCAATCAGCCCCAGCATTTT. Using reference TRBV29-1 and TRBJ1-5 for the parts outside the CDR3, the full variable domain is SAVISQKPSRDICQRGTSLTIQCQVDSQVTMMFWYRQQPGQSLTLIATANQGSEATYESGFVIDKFPISRPNLTFSTLTVSNMSPEDSSIYLCSVRGAGSNQPQHFGDGTRLSIL.

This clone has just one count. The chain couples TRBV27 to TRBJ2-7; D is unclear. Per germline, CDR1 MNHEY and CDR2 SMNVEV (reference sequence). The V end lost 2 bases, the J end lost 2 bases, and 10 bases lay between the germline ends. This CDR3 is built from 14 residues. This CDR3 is CASSLGTRAYEQYF. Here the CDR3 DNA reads TGTGCCAGCAGTTTAGGCACCCGGGCCTACGAGCAGTACTTC.

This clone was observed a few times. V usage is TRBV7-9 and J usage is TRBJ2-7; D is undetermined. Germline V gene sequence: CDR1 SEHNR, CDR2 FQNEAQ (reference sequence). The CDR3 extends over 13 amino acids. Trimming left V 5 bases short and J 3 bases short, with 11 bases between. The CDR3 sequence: CASSGLTGYEQYF. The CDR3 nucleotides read TGTGCCAGCAGCGGCCTCACGGGCTACGAGCAGTACTTC.

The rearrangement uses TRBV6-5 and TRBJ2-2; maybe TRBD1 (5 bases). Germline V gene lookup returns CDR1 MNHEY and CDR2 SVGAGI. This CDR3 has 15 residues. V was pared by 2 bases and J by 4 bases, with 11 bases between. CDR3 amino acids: CASSYGGQPTGELFF. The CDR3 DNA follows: TGTGCCAGCAGTTACGGCGGACAACCCACCGGGGAGCTGTTTTTT.

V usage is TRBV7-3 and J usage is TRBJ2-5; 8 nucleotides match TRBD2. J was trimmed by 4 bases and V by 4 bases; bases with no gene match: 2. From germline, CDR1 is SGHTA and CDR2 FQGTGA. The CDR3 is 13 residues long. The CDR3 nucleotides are TGTGCCAGCAGCTCGGGGGGGCGAGAGACCCAGTACTTC. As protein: CASSSGGRETQYF.

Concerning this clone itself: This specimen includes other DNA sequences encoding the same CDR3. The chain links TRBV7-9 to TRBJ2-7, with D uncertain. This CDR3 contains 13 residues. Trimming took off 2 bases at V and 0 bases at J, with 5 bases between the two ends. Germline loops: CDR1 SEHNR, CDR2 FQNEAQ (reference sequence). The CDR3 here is CASSLPGSYEQYF. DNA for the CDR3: TGTGCCAGCAGCTTACCAGGCTCCTACGAGCAGTACTTC.

The CDR3: CASSGDFNTGELFF. The CDR3 coding sequence is TGCGCCAGCAGCGGGGACTTTAACACCGGGGAGCTGTTTTTT. This rearrangement joins TRBV5-1 to TRBJ2-2, with D possibly TRBD2 on 6 matching bases. V was trimmed by 4 bases and J by 2 bases, leaving 9 bases between them. This CDR3 contains 14 residues. CDR1 is SGHRS and CDR2 is YFSETQ in the germline V gene.

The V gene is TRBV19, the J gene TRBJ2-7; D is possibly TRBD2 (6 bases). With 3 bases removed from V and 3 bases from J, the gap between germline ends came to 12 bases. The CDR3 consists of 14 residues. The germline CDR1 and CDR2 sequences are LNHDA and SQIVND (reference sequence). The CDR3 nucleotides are TGTGCCAGTAGTATCGGGGCGGGAAGCTACGAGCAGTACTTC. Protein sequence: CASSIGAGSYEQYF.

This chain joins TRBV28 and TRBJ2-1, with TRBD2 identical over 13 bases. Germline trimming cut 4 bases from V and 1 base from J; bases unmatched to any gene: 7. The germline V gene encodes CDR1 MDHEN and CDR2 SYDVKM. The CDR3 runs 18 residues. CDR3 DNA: TGTGCCAGCAGTTCGATTACGGGACTAGCGGGATCCTACAATGAGCAGTTCTTC. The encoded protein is CASSSITGLAGSYNEQFF.